Sequencing of this T cell receptor beta chain was carried out in a study of cytomegalovirus exposure and HLA in healthy donors. The CDR3 is 11 amino acids. Germline V lookup: CDR1 MNHNS, CDR2 SASEGT. Trimming took 8 bases from V and 14 from J, leaving 16 bases between them. This clone was counted once. Its antigen is not identified. Study conclusions and caveats: The productive fraction for most TCR beta V segments was about 90% or about 30% in an earlier analysis. Sequence variants that were highly shared formed a cluster that was likely a sequencing artifact. According to the study, about 180 TCR beta chains were cytomegalovirus-associated.

Primers included in the PCR were 60 Vbeta and 13 Jbeta primers. In the study's own analysis: About 88 million unique TCR beta chains, around 10 million of them shared, were counted by a later analysis. This table comes from immunoSEQ multiplex PCR, and its TCRdb copy is limited to in-frame clones, with some not included. V and J calls and clone size are those listed in that table; D and trimming were worked out from the DNA. The sample lists hundreds of thousands of clones; roughly 70% were seen once. The receptor comes from a woman in her 30s in good health and CMV-seronegative. This chain joins TRBV6-1 and TRBJ2-1, with TRBD2 as a possible D gene (5 bases). The sequenced sample was PBMCs. The CDR3 loop is CASGFLASEFF. The CDR3 bases are TGTGCCAGCGGATTTCTAGCCTCCGAGTTCTTC.